This is a list of T cell receptor beta chains from one sample in a study of OX40 agonist ivuxolimab in advanced cancers. Produced via immunoSEQ multiplex PCR; TCRdb's table is partial and in-frame only. The repertoire holds over 20,000 clones, approximately 79% seen once, with roughly 26% in the top ten. This specimen consisted of CD4+ or CD8+ T cells sorted from blood, obtained in a trial of the OX40 agonist ivuxolimab. Source of these receptors: an adult with an advanced solid tumor such as melanoma, head and neck, liver or kidney cancer. Each CDR3 is given without its conserved first and last residue.

V gene	J gene	CDR3 protein
TRBV27	TRBJ2-5	ASSFAGRRSQY
TRBV7-2	TRBJ2-5	ASSFPSEGTQY
TRBV4-1	TRBJ2-7	ASSGTEYEQY
TRBV6-4	TRBJ2-4	ASSDGSQNIQY
TRBV6-5	TRBJ1-5	ASSYTDSQPQH
TRBV2	TRBJ2-3	ASSEPYTDTQY
TRBV30	TRBJ2-1	AWSPTGNEQF
TRBV6-5	TRBJ2-7	ASSPSLYEQY
TRBV6-6	TRBJ1-2	ASSYLGTGEGYT
TRBV15	TRBJ2-5	ATSRDGPLVETQY
TRBV13	TRBJ2-2	ASTSSGANTGELF
TRBV5-1	TRBJ1-2	ASSLDGEGYT
TRBV2	TRBJ2-7	ASSYSPGQFYEQY
TRBV7-2	TRBJ2-7	ASSLDVFQRGSYEQY
TRBV7-8	TRBJ2-7	ASSLVASRYYEQY
TRBV9	TRBJ2-6	ASAAGPSGANVLT
TRBV27	TRBJ2-1	ASSPPVSNEQF
TRBV19	TRBJ2-5	ASSTSPDRGFQETQY
TRBV15	TRBJ1-3	ATGTDRIGSGNTIY
TRBV6-5	TRBJ2-1	ASSYTSDNEQF
TRBV28	TRBJ1-5	ASSWTGLFNQPQH
TRBV7-3	TRBJ2-7	ASSSGGLAGDEQY
TRBV29-1	TRBJ2-7	SVGGEEQY
TRBV30	TRBJ2-7	AAKRVDVYEQY
TRBV6-5	TRBJ2-5	ASSDPGQEETQY
TRBV5-5	TRBJ2-7	ASSQGQGRNEQY
TRBV19	TRBJ2-7	ASSRRDVGSYEQY
TRBV19	TRBJ2-1	AKRLLAGERAGTYNEQF
TRBV19	TRBJ2-2	ASSSEDRAFGELF
TRBV5-1	TRBJ2-2	ATSMEGPNTGELF
TRBV7-6	TRBJ1-1	VTGQDTEAF
TRBV4-1	TRBJ2-1	ASSPTDTYNEQF
TRBV28	TRBJ2-1	ASSLPWTGTYNEQF
TRBV7-6	TRBJ2-3	ARSTDLNADTQY
TRBV28	TRBJ1-1	ASSSAILAVNTEAF
TRBV7-9	TRBJ2-7	ASSQTGGIEQY
TRBV6-5	TRBJ1-5	ASSYGNQPQH
TRBV29-1	TRBJ2-7	SVGGVRDRGPGEQY
TRBV27	TRBJ1-1	ASSPWTENTEAF
TRBV7-2	TRBJ2-1	ASSLDFNLPNEQF
TRBV9	TRBJ2-4	ASSPHPHIQY
TRBV6-6	TRBJ1-5	ASSYRAGNQPQH
TRBV5-5	TRBJ2-7	ASSYLDRAYEQY
TRBV4-1	TRBJ2-3	ASSQDAVLTQY
TRBV25-1	TRBJ2-7	ASSRGAIFEQY
TRBV6-6	TRBJ2-7	ASVTPDGEQY
TRBV9	TRBJ1-1	ASSVHGNTEAF
TRBV4-3	TRBJ2-7	ASSQDYSSSYEQY
TRBV7-9	TRBJ2-7	ASSSGGLDGLNPYEQY
TRBV9	TRBJ1-3	ASSSKRAGNTIY
TRBV2	.	ATLKGTSYEQY
TRBV6-1	TRBJ1-2	ASDPGGVDGYT
TRBV30	TRBJ2-5	AWDTGTSYFETQY
TRBV6-6	TRBJ2-7	ASSIGQGETYEQY
TRBV18	TRBJ1-5	ASSPSDSSNQPQH
TRBV7-7	TRBJ2-2	ASSLNLGRAGAGELF
TRBV5-5	TRBJ2-7	ASSSGTTYEQY
TRBV11-3	TRBJ2-7	ASSLGASSYEQY
TRBV7-2	TRBJ2-7	ASSDRYEQY
TRBV9	TRBJ2-2	ASSISGGNKIGELF